A single sample is the source of the 30 T cell receptor beta chains below, sequenced in a study of technical replicates of blood from a handful of donors. Produced via immunoSEQ multiplex PCR; TCRdb's table is partial and in-frame only. The repertoire holds 80,000 or so clones, with about 98% as singletons. The sample consisted of T cells isolated from PBMCs. These receptors all stem from a human donor in good health.

The chain recombines TRBV7-9 with TRBJ2-7; D may be TRBD1 (6 bases). Trimming shortened V by 5 bases and J by 0 bases, and 14 bases separated the two germline ends. The CDR3 is 15 residues long. Germline V gives CDR1 SEHNR, CDR2 FQNEAQ (reference sequence). This CDR3 is CASSAGQSSSYEQYF. DNA for the CDR3: TGTGCCAGCAGCGCAGGACAGTCAAGCTCCTACGAGCAGTACTTC.

The genes are TRBV7-6 and TRBJ1-4; 9 bases fit TRBD1. The J segment lost 5 bases and the V segment lost 5 bases, leaving 15 bases of the junction unmatched. Germline loops: CDR1 SGHVS, CDR2 FNYEAQ. The CDR3 has 18 residues. For the CDR3, the DNA is TGTGCCAGCAGCACTCACAGGGGGCGCGGAGTAAGCAATGAAAAACTGTTTTTT. The encoded protein is CASSTHRGRGVSNEKLFF.

This clone was seen only once. V usage is TRBV15 and J usage is TRBJ2-3; D is uncertain. Per germline, CDR1 LNHNV and CDR2 YYDKDF (reference sequence). CDR3 length: 15 residues. V lost 5 bases, J lost 0 bases, and 12 bases lay in between. CDR3 bases: TGTGCCACCAGCGGAAAGGAGCAGAGCACAGATACGCAGTATTTT. Encoded protein: CATSGKEQSTDTQYF. Full variable domain (remainder filled in from reference TRBV15 and TRBJ2-3): DAMVIQNPRYQVTQFGKPVTLSCSQTLNHNVMYWYQQKSSQAPKLLFHYYDKDFNNEADTPDNFQSRRPNTSFCFLDIRSPGLGDTAMYLCATSGKEQSTDTQYFGPGTRLTVL.

The count of this clone is one. J is TRBJ1-3 and V is TRBV6-5; D call uncertain. The germline gives CDR1 MNHEY, CDR2 SVGAGI. This CDR3 spans 14 amino acids. V lost 6 bases to trimming and J lost 2 bases, with 11 bases between them. The CDR3 region has the DNA TGTGCCAGCAGCCCGGCAGGAACTGGAAACACCATATATTTT. Translating it yields CASSPAGTGNTIYF.

The V and J genes are TRBV19 and TRBJ1-2; D is uncertain. Germline loops: CDR1 LNHDA, CDR2 SQIVND (reference sequence). Trimming took 5 bases from V and 3 from J, leaving 7 bases between them. This CDR3 comprises 12 residues. In DNA, the CDR3 is TGTGCCAGTAGTTTAGCGGACTATGGCTACACCTTC. It yields the protein CASSLADYGYTF.

The chain has TRBV6-6 and TRBJ2-2; no reliable D call. The V end lost 2 bases, the J end lost 4 bases, and 5 bases lay between the germline ends. Germline values: CDR1 MNHNY, CDR2 SVGAGI (reference sequence). This CDR3 comprises 13 residues. This CDR3 reads CASSYPSTGELFF. As DNA, the CDR3 is TGTGCCAGCAGTTACCCGAGCACCGGGGAGCTGTTTTTT.

The chain is built from TRBV19 and TRBJ2-7, with 8 bases identical to TRBD1. The length of the CDR3 is 14 residues. Germline V gene sequence: CDR1 LNHDA, CDR2 SQIVND (reference sequence). Trimming at V came to 5 bases and at J to 4 bases, leaving 7 bases not matched to a gene. The chain's CDR3 is CASSSGQGPYEQYF. CDR3 bases: TGTGCCAGTAGTTCAGGACAGGGCCCTTACGAGCAGTACTTC.

The J gene is TRBJ2-3, the V gene TRBV7-6; D not certain. There are 18 residues in the CDR3. V lost 5 bases to trimming and J lost 8 bases, with 29 bases between them. Germline loops: CDR1 SGHVS, CDR2 FNYEAQ. The CDR3: CASSPTSGTPHLMGTQYF. The CDR3 bases are TGTGCCAGCAGCCCCACCTCAGGTACCCCACACCTCATGGGTACGCAGTATTTT.

J is TRBJ1-1 and V is TRBV7-9; D is undetermined. V lost 1 base and J 1 base, leaving 10 bases between the germline ends. CDR3 length equals 15 residues. Germline assignment: CDR1 SEHNR and CDR2 FQNEAQ (reference sequence). In DNA form, the CDR3 reads TGTGCCAGCAGCTTAGGTGGGTCGGGGAACACTGAAGCTTTCTTT. Protein sequence: CASSLGGSGNTEAFF.

This sequence joins TRBV11-3 and TRBJ2-3; the D gene is possibly TRBD2 (5 bases). Germline V CDR1 and CDR2: SGHNT, YENEEA. The CDR3 loop spans 12 amino acids. Trimming removed 3 bases at V and 10 bases at J, with 11 bases between. The CDR3 DNA follows: TGTGCCAGCAGCTTGGACTCCCGAGCGCAGTATTTT. Translating it yields CASSLDSRAQYF.

The chain couples TRBV6-1 to TRBJ2-3; the D gene is possibly TRBD2 (7 bases). CDR3 length equals 15 residues. Trimming left V 6 bases short and J 2 bases short, with 15 bases between. The germline V gene encodes CDR1 MNHNS and CDR2 SASEGT. CDR3 nucleotides: TGTGCCAGCAGGGATAGGGGGGGGCCCACAGATACGCAGTATTTT. Translation gives CASRDRGGPTDTQYF.

V usage is TRBV4-1 and J usage is TRBJ2-7; TRBD1 matches 7 bases. Trimming at V came to 0 bases and at J to 2 bases, leaving 13 bases not matched to a gene. The CDR3 covers 18 residues. The germline CDR1 and CDR2 sequences are MGHRA and YSYEKL. CDR3 sequence: CASSQEGSFTGDAYEQYF. The CDR3 DNA reads TGCGCCAGCAGCCAAGAGGGTTCGTTTACAGGGGATGCCTACGAGCAGTACTTC.

This rearrangement joins TRBV10-3 to TRBJ2-5; no clear D gene. This CDR3 is 12 amino acids long. V gave up 4 bases and J gave up 4 bases, with 7 bases separating them. From germline, CDR1 is ENHRY and CDR2 SYGVKD. CDR3 amino acids: CAISASLETQYF. CDR3 nucleotides: TGTGCCATCAGTGCGTCACTAGAGACCCAGTACTTC.

The chain employs TRBV6-5 and TRBJ1-5, with D possibly being TRBD1 (6 bases). The CDR3 covers 15 residues. The germline gives CDR1 MNHEY, CDR2 SVGAGI. V gave up 4 bases and J gave up 2 bases, with 12 bases separating them. The CDR3 protein is CASSSQGGGNQPQHF. For the CDR3, the DNA is TGTGCCAGCAGTTCCCAAGGGGGGGGCAATCAGCCCCAGCATTTT.

The chain links TRBV29-1 to TRBJ2-1; TRBD2 might be the D (6 bases). Germline CDR1 is SQVTM and CDR2 is ANQGSEA. The CDR3 extends over 12 amino acids. Trimming stripped 3 bases from V and 15 bases from J, with 18 bases between. The DNA of the CDR3 is TGCAGCGTTGACAGCGGGTCTTCTTATCCGTTCTTC. It specifies CSVDSGSSYPFF.

V is TRBV27 and J is TRBJ2-7, with D possibly TRBD1 on 6 matching bases. V was clipped by 5 bases and J by 2 bases, with 10 bases between them. In germline, CDR1 is MNHEY, CDR2 SMNVEV (reference sequence). This CDR3 has 13 amino acids. DNA for the CDR3: TGTGCCAGCAGTAGGGCAGGGGCCTACGAGCAGTACTTC. It yields the protein CASSRAGAYEQYF.

The gene calls are TRBV25-1 and TRBJ2-7; no firm D call. V shed 4 bases and J shed 6 bases, with 7 bases lying between them. Germline V gene data show CDR1 as MGHDK and CDR2 as SYGVNS. CDR3 size: 11 residues. The CDR3 DNA reads as TGTGCCAGCAGTGGAAACACCGAGCAGTACTTC. This translates into CASSGNTEQYF.

The chain has TRBV5-6 and TRBJ1-2; TRBD1 matches 8 bases. The ends lost 3 bases at V and 3 bases at J; junction bases unmatched: 7. The CDR3 contains 15 residues. Germline values: CDR1 SGHDT, CDR2 YYEEEE. The CDR3 DNA follows: TGTGCCAGCAGCTCACCAGGGGGCTGGTACTATGGCTACACCTTC. As protein: CASSSPGGWYYGYTF.

This chain joins TRBV27 and TRBJ2-2; 7 nucleotides agree with TRBD1. Trimming took 3 bases from V and 5 from J; bases not matched to a gene: 12. Germline loops: CDR1 MNHEY, CDR2 SMNVEV (reference sequence). The CDR3 consists of 17 residues. Here the CDR3 reads CASSFSAVTGVTGELFF. The DNA of the CDR3 is TGTGCCAGCAGTTTTTCAGCCGTTACAGGGGTGACCGGGGAGCTGTTTTTT.

A single count supports this clone. V gene TRBV10-3 combines with J gene TRBJ1-5; 7 nucleotides match TRBD1. The J segment lost 5 bases and the V segment lost 4 bases, leaving 2 bases of the junction unmatched. The germline V gene has CDR1 ENHRY and CDR2 SYGVKD. This CDR3 has 13 residues. The DNA of the CDR3 is TGTGCCATCAGTGGAGACAGGGATCAGCCCCAGCATTTT. This translates into CAISGDRDQPQHF.

This CDR3 reads CSVRAITSYEQYF. Here the CDR3 DNA reads TGCAGCGTCAGGGCTATTACCTCCTACGAGCAGTACTTC. This chain uses TRBV29-1 with TRBJ2-7, with D perhaps matching TRBD1 (5 bases). CDR1 and CDR2 (germline): SQVTM, ANQGSEA. Trimming stripped 6 bases from V and 0 bases from J, with 12 bases between. The CDR3 has 13 amino acids.

This clone was found once. V and J are TRBV14 and TRBJ2-5; D is ambiguous. The germline V gene has CDR1 SGHDN and CDR2 FVKESK. Trimming stripped 2 bases from V and 2 bases from J, with 12 bases between. The length of the CDR3 is 15 residues. The CDR3 reads CASSQFQIQQETQYF. The CDR3 nucleotides are TGTGCCAGCAGCCAATTCCAGATTCAACAAGAGACCCAGTACTTC.

Of note for this clone: This specimen includes other DNA sequences encoding the same CDR3. V usage is TRBV27 and J usage is TRBJ1-5, with 8 bases lining up with TRBD1. J gave up 3 bases and V 4 bases, and 2 bases lay outside the gene matches. The germline V gene has CDR1 MNHEY and CDR2 SMNVEV (reference sequence). The CDR3 covers 14 residues. The CDR3 is CASSSTGVNQPQHF. As DNA, the CDR3 is TGTGCCAGCAGTTCGACAGGGGTCAATCAGCCCCAGCATTTT.

The rearrangement uses TRBV6-1 and TRBJ1-1; 7 nucleotides match TRBD1. Trimming cost V 1 base and J 1 base; bases outside gene matches: 0. The germline CDR1 and CDR2 sequences are MNHNS and SASEGT. The CDR3 runs 14 residues. CDR3 coding DNA: TGTGCCAGCAGTGAAGGGGACAGGAACACTGAAGCTTTCTTT. It codes for CASSEGDRNTEAFF.

DNA of the CDR3: TGCGCCAGCAGCTGGGAGGGGATTTCCTACAATGAGCAGTTCTTC. Translating it yields CASSWEGISYNEQFF. The chain uses TRBV5-1 and TRBJ2-1; 7 positions match TRBD2. In germline, CDR1 is SGHRS, CDR2 YFSETQ. Trimming at V came to 3 bases and at J to 1 base, leaving 4 bases not matched to a gene. CDR3 length equals 15 residues.

The CDR3, as DNA: TGTGCCACCAGCGCAGACTCACGCAATGAGCAGTTCTTC. Protein: CATSADSRNEQFF. The V and J genes are TRBV15 and TRBJ2-1; no clear D gene. This CDR3 is built from 13 residues. Germline lookup yields CDR1 LNHNV and CDR2 YYDKDF (reference sequence). Trimming shortened V by 5 bases and J by 6 bases, and 11 bases separated the two germline ends. The full variable domain, its missing parts supplied by reference TRBV15 and TRBJ2-1, is DAMVIQNPRYQVTQFGKPVTLSCSQTLNHNVMYWYQQKSSQAPKLLFHYYDKDFNNEADTPDNFQSRRPNTSFCFLDIRSPGLGDTAMYLCATSADSRNEQFFGPGTRLTVL.

This clone is a singleton in its sample. The chain uses TRBV29-1 and TRBJ2-1; D not resolved. The germline V and J ends were trimmed by 2 bases and 8 bases, with 10 bases remaining between them. The CDR3 totals 12 residues. Germline CDR1 and CDR2: SQVTM and ANQGSEA. The CDR3 loop reads CSVETPLDEQFF. The CDR3 DNA reads as TGCAGCGTTGAAACTCCTTTGGATGAGCAGTTCTTC.

The chain links TRBV30 to TRBJ1-1; the D is unclear. This CDR3 has 11 amino acids. Trimming shortened V by 0 bases and J by 8 bases, and 7 bases separated the two germline ends. Germline lookup yields CDR1 GTSNPN and CDR2 SVGIG (reference sequence). In nucleotides, the CDR3 is TGTGCCTGGAGTGTACCGAGGGAAGCTTTCTTT. This sequence encodes CAWSVPREAFF.

The chain uses TRBV7-3 and TRBJ1-2, with a tentative D call TRBD1 (6 bases). CDR3 length equals 13 residues. Trimming removed 4 bases at V and 5 bases at J, with 11 bases between. Germline V gene lookup returns CDR1 SGHTA and CDR2 FQGTGA. The CDR3 DNA is TGTGCCAGCAGCTCCACGACAGGTTATGGCTACACCTTC. Translating it yields CASSSTTGYGYTF.

The rearrangement links TRBV6-6 to TRBJ2-5, with 9 nucleotides matching TRBD1. CDR1 and CDR2 (germline): MNHNY, SVGAGI (reference sequence). The J segment lost 5 bases and the V segment lost 7 bases, leaving 11 bases of the junction unmatched. The CDR3 contains 15 residues. The CDR3 DNA reads as TGTGCCAGCACTATACAGGGGGCCGGCGGGGAGACCCAGTACTTC. Translation gives CASTIQGAGGETQYF.